The 19 T cell receptor beta chains presented below share a single source sample, sequenced in a study of blood T cell repertoires in COVID-19. The method was immunoSEQ multiplex PCR; TCRdb's version includes in-frame clones alone and lacks a portion of them. Among about 85,000 clones listed, 65% to 85% were seen once. The sequencing sample was made of peripheral blood. Source of these receptors: a man aged 60-69 years with acute or convalescent COVID-19.

The chain recombines TRBV4-2 with TRBJ2-5, with a tentative D call TRBD1 (6 bases). The CDR3 consists of 15 residues. V was cut by 2 bases and J by 4 bases, with 14 bases left in between. Germline V gives CDR1 LGHNA, CDR2 YNFKEQ. As DNA, the CDR3 is TGTGCCAGCAGCCAAAGCCAGGGGAGTAGAGAGACCCAGTACTTC. Its protein product is CASSQSQGSRETQYF.

The chain joins TRBV3-1 (or the pseudogene TRBV3-2) to TRBJ2-5, with TRBD2 identical over 15 bases. CDR3 length equals 17 residues. The ends lost 4 bases at V and 5 bases at J; junction bases unmatched: 8. Germline V gives CDR1 LGHDT, CDR2 YNNKEL (reference sequence). The DNA for the CDR3 is TGTGCCAGCAGCCGCGGACTAGCGGGGGGGCCGGGGGAGACCCAGTACTTC. This gives the protein CASSRGLAGGPGETQYF.

This chain uses TRBV7-2 with TRBJ2-7; possible D gene TRBD2, 6 bases. CDR3 size: 16 residues. Germline assignment: CDR1 SGHTA and CDR2 FQGNSA. V was shortened by 6 bases and J by 3 bases, with 21 bases between the two germline ends. The CDR3 here is CASSSGSRRRDYEQYF. The CDR3 DNA follows: TGTGCCAGCAGTTCTGGGAGCCGACGGCGGGACTACGAGCAGTACTTC.

This clone was recorded once. This chain links TRBV7-2 with TRBJ1-3; 8 nucleotides match TRBD1. The CDR3 extends over 15 amino acids. Trimming removed 1 base from V and 8 bases from J; junction bases left unmatched: 7. The germline V gene has CDR1 SGHTA and CDR2 FQGNSA. For the CDR3, the DNA is TGTGCCAGCAGCTTAGGGACAGGGAATGTATACACCATATATTTT. Translating gives CASSLGTGNVYTIYF.

The chain is built from TRBV4-1 and TRBJ2-7, with 9 bases matching TRBD1. Germline CDR1 is MGHRA and CDR2 is YSYEKL. V was pared by 3 bases and J by 7 bases, with 7 bases of the junction left unmatched. The CDR3 sequence is 14 residues long. The CDR3 is CASSQGTGRVEQYF. In DNA, the CDR3 is TGCGCCAGCAGCCAGGGGACAGGGAGAGTAGAGCAGTACTTC.

The V call is TRBV5-1, the J call TRBJ1-4, with a weak D call TRBD1 (6 bases). Trimming shortened V by 2 bases and J by 3 bases, and 11 bases separated the two germline ends. Germline CDR1 SGHRS, CDR2 YFSETQ. The CDR3 extends over 15 amino acids. CDR3 coding DNA: TGCGCCAGCAGCTTAAACAGGGCTTCTAATGAAAAACTGTTTTTT. It encodes CASSLNRASNEKLFF.

The CDR3 here is CASSLEGPGANVLTF. In DNA form, the CDR3 reads TGTGCCAGCAGTTTGGAGGGGCCTGGGGCCAACGTCCTGACTTTC. V gene TRBV27 combines with J gene TRBJ2-6; possible D gene TRBD2, 6 bases. Germline-derived CDR1 and CDR2 are MNHEY and SMNVEV (reference sequence). CDR3 size: 15 residues. Between the trimmed V and J ends, which lost 3 bases and 2 bases, there was a span of 8 bases.

The chain employs TRBV19 and TRBJ1-1, with D maybe TRBD1 (6 bases). CDR1 LNHDA and CDR2 SQIVND come from the germline V gene (reference sequence). There are 13 residues in the CDR3. The V end lost 4 bases, the J end lost 5 bases, and 11 bases lay between the germline ends. Here the CDR3 reads CASSKTGWTEAFF. Written as DNA, the CDR3 is TGTGCCAGTAGTAAAACAGGGTGGACTGAAGCTTTCTTT.

This clone was counted between two and nine times. The rearrangement links TRBV24-1 to TRBJ1-2; 7 positions agree with TRBD1. V was clipped by 0 bases and J by 4 bases; unmatched bases: 10. The germline gives CDR1 KGHDR, CDR2 SFDVKD. There are 17 residues in the CDR3. The CDR3 DNA is TGTGCCACCAGTGATTTGCAAGGTCCAGGGGGAGTCTATGGCTACACCTTC. It translates to CATSDLQGPGGVYGYTF.

The chain joins TRBV6-1 to TRBJ1-5; a weak D match, TRBD1 (6 bases). The length of the CDR3 is 16 residues. V lost 0 bases, J lost 7 bases, and 16 bases lay in between. Germline V CDR1 and CDR2: MNHNS, SASEGT. CDR3 sequence: CASSEAQGAGGQPQHF. Here the CDR3 DNA reads TGTGCCAGCAGTGAAGCGCAAGGGGCGGGGGGCCAGCCCCAGCATTTT.

As concerns this clone: This sample also contains other DNA sequences that code for the same CDR3. V gene TRBV3-1 (or the pseudogene TRBV3-2) combines with J gene TRBJ1-2; 7 positions agree with TRBD1. Per the germline V gene, CDR1 is LGHDT and CDR2 is YNNKEL (reference sequence). CDR3 length: 14 residues. V lost 1 base and J lost 8; bases outside the gene matches: 7. CDR3 nucleotide sequence: TGTGCCAGCAGCCAAGGACAGGGATTGTACGGCTACACCTTC. This sequence encodes CASSQGQGLYGYTF.

The chain joins TRBV5-6 to TRBJ2-1; 12 bases align to TRBD2. Unmatched junction bases numbered 4, after V lost 6 bases and J lost 6 bases. Per the germline V gene, CDR1 is SGHDT and CDR2 is YYEEEE. The CDR3 runs 14 residues. This CDR3 is CASILAGGLNEQFF. The CDR3 nucleotides read TGTGCCAGCATACTAGCGGGGGGACTCAATGAGCAGTTCTTC.

This sequence joins TRBV24-1 and TRBJ2-5; TRBD1 aligns across 8 bases. J lost 5 bases, V lost 7 bases, and 8 bases had no gene match. Germline-derived CDR1 and CDR2 are KGHDR and SFDVKD. This CDR3 spans 14 amino acids. DNA for the CDR3: TGTGCCACCAGCAACACAGGGGGAAGGGAGACCCAGTACTTC. Its translation is CATSNTGGRETQYF.

CDR3: CSVGGTGNILHF. DNA for the CDR3: TGCAGCGTTGGAGGGACAGGGAATATCCTCCACTTT. The chain combines TRBV29-1 with TRBJ1-6; 9 bases line up with TRBD1. Losses at the gene ends were 4 bases for V and 15 bases for J; bases not matched to a gene: 7. In germline, CDR1 is SQVTM, CDR2 ANQGSEA. The CDR3 sequence is 12 residues long.

The chain carries TRBV7-2 and TRBJ1-4; no firm D call. This CDR3 region has 15 residues. The germline CDR1 and CDR2 sequences are SGHTA and FQGNSA. The V end was cut by 1 base, the J end by 3 bases, with 9 bases between. CDR3 nucleotide sequence: TGTGCCAGCAGCTTAGACGCAGGTCCTAATGAAAAACTGTTTTTT. This codes for CASSLDAGPNEKLFF.

The DNA of the CDR3 is TGTGCCAGCAGTTCTCAGGGGTTAGGTAGGGGCGGCTACACCTTC. Amino acids: CASSSQGLGRGGYTF. V and J are TRBV6-5 and TRBJ1-2; tentative D call: TRBD1 (6 bases). In germline, CDR1 is MNHEY, CDR2 SVGAGI. The CDR3 sequence is 15 residues long. Trimming took 4 bases from V and 8 from J, leaving 20 bases between them.

V and J are TRBV24-1 and TRBJ2-1, with D maybe TRBD2 (6 bases). The CDR3 is 14 residues long. With 5 bases removed from V and 4 bases from J, the gap between germline ends came to 11 bases. Looked up from germline, CDR1 is KGHDR and CDR2 is SFDVKD. CDR3 in amino acids: CATSASGRYNEQFF. The CDR3 DNA sequence: TGTGCCACCAGTGCGTCAGGGAGGTACAATGAGCAGTTCTTC.

CDR3 in DNA: TGTGCCAGCAGCTTAGGGGGGGTCGGCGATGAGCAGTTCTTC. Amino acid sequence: CASSLGGVGDEQFF. This chain uses TRBV7-3 with TRBJ2-1; 7 bases are shared with TRBD2. The CDR3 is made up of 14 amino acids. Unmatched junction bases numbered 6, after V lost 2 bases and J lost 8 bases. Germline-derived CDR1 and CDR2 are SGHTA and FQGTGA.

The sample holds a few counts of this clone. The rearrangement joins TRBV27 to TRBJ1-5, with 7 positions matching TRBD1. V gave up 6 bases and J gave up 6 bases; unmatched junction bases: 5. The CDR3 length is 13 residues. The germline V gene has CDR1 MNHEY and CDR2 SMNVEV (reference sequence). The CDR3 DNA reads TGTGCCAGCAGAACAGGGGTAGGTCAGCCCCAGCATTTT. Its protein product is CASRTGVGQPQHF.